What follows is one TCR beta chain and its context. The sample holds one count of this clone. It has no known antigen specificity. The record has no base qualities; no much larger clone is one base away. These data are taken from a study of technical replicates of blood from a handful of donors (dated 2017 in TCRdb). The junction shows trimming of 6 bases on V and 3 bases on J, plus 14 bases between the germline ends. Sequences MGHDK (CDR1) and SYGVNS (CDR2) are obtained from the germline V gene. From the cysteine through the phenylalanine, the CDR3 covers 14 amino acids. The retained sequence is limited to the CDR3, 42 bases, with the frame set at the first base. The library was made by the immunoSEQ multiplex PCR assay. The immuneACCESS repertoire file appears here via TCRdb, limited to in-frame rearrangements. These files lack a portion of the clones; in checked studies, under half of the deficit traces to unresolved V genes, and the cause of the others is not known. In all, the sample holds about 70,000 clones, and around 94% of those were seen once. The ten largest clones capture 0.38% of the sample.

The sequenced sample was T cells isolated from PBMCs. This receptor was identified in a human donor in good health. The chain is encoded by TRBV25-1 joined to TRBJ1-1; the D segment could be TRBD1, given 5 matching bases. DNA sequence: TGTGCCAGCAGACCGCGGGGGGTGGACACTGAAGCTTTCTTT. This gives the protein CASRPRGVDTEAFF.